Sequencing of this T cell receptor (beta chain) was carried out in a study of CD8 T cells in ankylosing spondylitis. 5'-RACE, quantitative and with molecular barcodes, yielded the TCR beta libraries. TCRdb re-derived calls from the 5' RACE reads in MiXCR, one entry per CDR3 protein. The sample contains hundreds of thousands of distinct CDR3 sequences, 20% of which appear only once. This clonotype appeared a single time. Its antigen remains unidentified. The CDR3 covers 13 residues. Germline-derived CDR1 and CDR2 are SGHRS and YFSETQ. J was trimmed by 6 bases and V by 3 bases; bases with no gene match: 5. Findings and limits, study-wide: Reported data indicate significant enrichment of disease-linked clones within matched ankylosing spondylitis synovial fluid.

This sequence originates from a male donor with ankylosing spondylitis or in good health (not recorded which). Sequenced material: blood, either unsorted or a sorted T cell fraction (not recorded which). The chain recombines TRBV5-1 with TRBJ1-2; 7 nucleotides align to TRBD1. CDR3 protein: CASSSDRDHGYTF. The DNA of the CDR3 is TGCGCCAGCAGCTCCGACAGGGACCATGGCTACACCTTC.